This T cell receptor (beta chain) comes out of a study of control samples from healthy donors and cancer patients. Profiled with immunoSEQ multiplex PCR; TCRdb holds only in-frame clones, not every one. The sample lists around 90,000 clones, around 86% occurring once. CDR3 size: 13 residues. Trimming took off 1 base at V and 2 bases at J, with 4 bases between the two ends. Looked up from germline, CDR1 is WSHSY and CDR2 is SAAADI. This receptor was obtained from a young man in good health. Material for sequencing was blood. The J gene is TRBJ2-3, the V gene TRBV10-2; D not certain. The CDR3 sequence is CASSEYNTDTQYF. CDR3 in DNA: TGCGCCAGCAGTGAGTACAACACAGATACGCAGTATTTT.